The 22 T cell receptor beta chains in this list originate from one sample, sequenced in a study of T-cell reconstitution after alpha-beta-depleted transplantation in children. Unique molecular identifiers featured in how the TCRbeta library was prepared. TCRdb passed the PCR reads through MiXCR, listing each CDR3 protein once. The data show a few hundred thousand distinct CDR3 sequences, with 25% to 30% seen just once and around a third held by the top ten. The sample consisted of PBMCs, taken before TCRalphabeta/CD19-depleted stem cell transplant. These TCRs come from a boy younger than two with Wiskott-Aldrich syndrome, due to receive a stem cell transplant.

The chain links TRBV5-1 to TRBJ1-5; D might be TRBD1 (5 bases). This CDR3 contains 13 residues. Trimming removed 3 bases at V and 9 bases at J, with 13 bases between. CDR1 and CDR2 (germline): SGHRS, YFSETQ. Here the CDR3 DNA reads TGCGCCAGCAGCTCGACTCCAGGGATGCCCCAGCATTTT. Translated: CASSSTPGMPQHF.

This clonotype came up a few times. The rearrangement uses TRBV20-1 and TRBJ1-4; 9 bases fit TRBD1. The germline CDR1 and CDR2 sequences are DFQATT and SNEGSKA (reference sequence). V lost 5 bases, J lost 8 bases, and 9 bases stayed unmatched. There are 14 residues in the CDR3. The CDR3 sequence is CSAPGTGMREKLFF. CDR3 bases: TGCAGTGCTCCCGGGACAGGGATGAGGGAAAAACTGTTTTTT.

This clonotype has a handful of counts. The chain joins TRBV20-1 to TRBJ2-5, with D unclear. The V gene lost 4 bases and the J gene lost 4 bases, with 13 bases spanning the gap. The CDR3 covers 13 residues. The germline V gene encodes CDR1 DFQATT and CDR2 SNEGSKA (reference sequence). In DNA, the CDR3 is TGCAGTGCTACCCGTGTGGTTGGAGAGACCCAGTACTTC. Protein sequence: CSATRVVGETQYF.

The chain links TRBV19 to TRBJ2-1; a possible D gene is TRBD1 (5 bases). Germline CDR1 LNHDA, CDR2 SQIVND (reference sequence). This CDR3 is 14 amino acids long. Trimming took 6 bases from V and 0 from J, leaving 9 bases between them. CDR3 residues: CASRGAISYNEQFF. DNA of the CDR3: TGTGCCAGTAGAGGGGCCATCTCCTACAATGAGCAGTTCTTC.

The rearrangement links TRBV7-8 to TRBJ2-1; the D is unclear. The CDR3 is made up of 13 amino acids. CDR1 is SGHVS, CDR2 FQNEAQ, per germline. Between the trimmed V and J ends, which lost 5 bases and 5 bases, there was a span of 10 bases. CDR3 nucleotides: TGTGCCAGCAGCCAACGACTGAACAATGAGCAGTTCTTC. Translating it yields CASSQRLNNEQFF.

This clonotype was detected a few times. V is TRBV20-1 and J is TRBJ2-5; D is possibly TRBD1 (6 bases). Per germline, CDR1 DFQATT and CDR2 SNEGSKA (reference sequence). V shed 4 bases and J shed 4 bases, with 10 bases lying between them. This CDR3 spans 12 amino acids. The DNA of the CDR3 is TGCAGTGCTACACAGGGTGGAGAGACCCAGTACTTC. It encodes CSATQGGETQYF.

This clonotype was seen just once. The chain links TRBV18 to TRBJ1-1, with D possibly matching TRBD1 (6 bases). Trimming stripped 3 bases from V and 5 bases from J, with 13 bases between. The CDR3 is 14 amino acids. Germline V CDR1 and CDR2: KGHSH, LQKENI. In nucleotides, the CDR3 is TGTGCCAGCTCACCGAATGGGGGGCTTACTGAAGCTTTCTTT. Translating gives CASSPNGGLTEAFF.

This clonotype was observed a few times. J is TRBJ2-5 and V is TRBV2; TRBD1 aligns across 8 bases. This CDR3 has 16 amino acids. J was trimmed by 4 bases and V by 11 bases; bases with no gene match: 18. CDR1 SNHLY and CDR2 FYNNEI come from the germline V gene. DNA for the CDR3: TGTGCCGGAGCACCTCGTTTGGGCAGGGGGCGAGAGACCCAGTACTTC. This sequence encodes CAGAPRLGRGRETQYF.

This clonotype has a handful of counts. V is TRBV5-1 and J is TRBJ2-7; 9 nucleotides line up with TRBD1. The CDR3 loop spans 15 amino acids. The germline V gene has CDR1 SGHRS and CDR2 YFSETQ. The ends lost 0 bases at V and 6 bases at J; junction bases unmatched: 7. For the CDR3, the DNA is TGCGCCAGCAGCTTGGATGGGACAGGGTTCTCCGAGCAGTACTTC. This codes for CASSLDGTGFSEQYF.

The CDR3: CSVEVTRHEQFF. The CDR3 region has the DNA TGCAGCGTTGAAGTCACTAGACATGAGCAGTTCTTC. V gene TRBV29-1 combines with J gene TRBJ2-1, with D possibly matching TRBD2 (5 bases). The V end lost 1 base, the J end lost 8 bases, and 9 bases lay between the germline ends. The CDR3 sequence is 12 residues long. Per germline, CDR1 SQVTM and CDR2 ANQGSEA.

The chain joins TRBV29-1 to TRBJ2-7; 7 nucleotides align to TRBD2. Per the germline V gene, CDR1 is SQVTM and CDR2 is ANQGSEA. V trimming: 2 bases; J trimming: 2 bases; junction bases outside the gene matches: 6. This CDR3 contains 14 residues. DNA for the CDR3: TGCAGCGTTGAACTCTTAGCGGGCGCCTACGAGCAGTACTTC. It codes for CSVELLAGAYEQYF.

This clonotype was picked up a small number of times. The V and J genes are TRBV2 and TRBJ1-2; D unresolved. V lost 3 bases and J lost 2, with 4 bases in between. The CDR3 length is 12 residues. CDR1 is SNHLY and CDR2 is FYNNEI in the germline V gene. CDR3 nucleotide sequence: TGTGCCAGCAGTGACAGAAACTATGGCTACACCTTC. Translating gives CASSDRNYGYTF. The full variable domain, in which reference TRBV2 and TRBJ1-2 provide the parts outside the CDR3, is EPEVTQTPSHQVTQMGQEVILRCVPISNHLYFYWYRQILGQKVEFLVSFYNNEISEKSEIFDDQFSVERPDGSNFTLKIRSTKLEDSAMYFCASSDRNYGYTFGSGTRLTVV.

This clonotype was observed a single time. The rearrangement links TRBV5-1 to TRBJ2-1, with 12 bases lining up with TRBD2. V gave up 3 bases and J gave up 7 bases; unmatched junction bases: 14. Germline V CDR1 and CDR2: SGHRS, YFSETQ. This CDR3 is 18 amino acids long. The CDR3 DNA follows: TGCGCCAGCAGCTCCCCCTTGACTAGCGGGAGCCCAGGGAATGAGCAGTTCTTC. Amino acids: CASSSPLTSGSPGNEQFF.

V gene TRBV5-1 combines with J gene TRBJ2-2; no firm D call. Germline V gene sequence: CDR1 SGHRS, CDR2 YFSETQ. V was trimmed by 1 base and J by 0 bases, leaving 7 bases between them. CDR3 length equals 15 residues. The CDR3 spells CASSLSLPNTGELFF. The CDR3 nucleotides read TGCGCCAGCAGCTTGTCACTACCGAACACCGGGGAGCTGTTTTTT. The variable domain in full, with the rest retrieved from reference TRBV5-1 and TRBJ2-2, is KAGVTQTPRYLIKTRGQQVTLSCSPISGHRSVSWYQQTPGQGLQFLFEYFSETQRNKGNFPGRFSGRQFSNSRSEMNVSTLELGDSALYLCASSLSLPNTGELFFGEGSRLTVL.

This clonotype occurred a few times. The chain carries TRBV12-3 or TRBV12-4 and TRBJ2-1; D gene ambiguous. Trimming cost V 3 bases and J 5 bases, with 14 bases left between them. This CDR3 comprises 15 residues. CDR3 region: CASSFGLDENNEQFF. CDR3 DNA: TGTGCCAGCAGTTTTGGGCTAGACGAGAACAATGAGCAGTTCTTC.

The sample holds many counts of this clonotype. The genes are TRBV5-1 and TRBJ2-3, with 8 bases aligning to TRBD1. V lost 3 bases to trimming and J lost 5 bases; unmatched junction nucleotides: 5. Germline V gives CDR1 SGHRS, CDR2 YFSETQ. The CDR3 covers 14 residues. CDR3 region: CASSSGQGGDTQYF. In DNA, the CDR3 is TGCGCCAGCAGCTCCGGACAGGGAGGAGATACGCAGTATTTT. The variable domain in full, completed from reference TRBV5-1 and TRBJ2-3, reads KAGVTQTPRYLIKTRGQQVTLSCSPISGHRSVSWYQQTPGQGLQFLFEYFSETQRNKGNFPGRFSGRQFSNSRSEMNVSTLELGDSALYLCASSSGQGGDTQYFGPGTRLTVL.

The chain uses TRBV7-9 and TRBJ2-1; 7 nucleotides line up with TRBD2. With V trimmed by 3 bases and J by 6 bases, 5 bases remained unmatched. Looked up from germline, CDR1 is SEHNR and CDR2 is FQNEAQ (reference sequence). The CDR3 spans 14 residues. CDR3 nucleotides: TGTGCCAGCAGCTTGCGGGAGTTGGGCAATGAGCAGTTCTTC. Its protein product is CASSLRELGNEQFF.

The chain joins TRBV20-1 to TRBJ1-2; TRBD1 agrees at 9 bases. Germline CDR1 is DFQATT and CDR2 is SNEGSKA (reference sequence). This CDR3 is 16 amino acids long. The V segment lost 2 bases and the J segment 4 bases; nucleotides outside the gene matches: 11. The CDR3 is CSARTPGQGWSYGYTF. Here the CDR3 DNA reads TGCAGTGCTAGAACTCCGGGACAGGGTTGGTCCTATGGCTACACCTTC.

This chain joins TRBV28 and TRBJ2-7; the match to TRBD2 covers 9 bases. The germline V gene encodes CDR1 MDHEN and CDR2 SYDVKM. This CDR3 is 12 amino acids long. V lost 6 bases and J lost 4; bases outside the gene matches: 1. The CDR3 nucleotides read TGTGCCAGCAGGACTAGCGGTTACGAGCAGTACTTC. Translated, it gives CASRTSGYEQYF.

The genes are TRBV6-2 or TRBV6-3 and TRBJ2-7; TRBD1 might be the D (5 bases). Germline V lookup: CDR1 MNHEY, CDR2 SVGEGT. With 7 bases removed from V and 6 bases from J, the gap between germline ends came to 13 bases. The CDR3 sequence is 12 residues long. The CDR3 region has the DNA TGTGCCAGCAAGGACATCCTATTCGAGCAGTACTTC. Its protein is CASKDILFEQYF.

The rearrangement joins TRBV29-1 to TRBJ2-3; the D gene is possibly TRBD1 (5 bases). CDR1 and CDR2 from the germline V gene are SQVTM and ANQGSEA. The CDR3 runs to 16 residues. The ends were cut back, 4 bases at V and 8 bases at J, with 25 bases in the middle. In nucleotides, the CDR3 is TGCAGCGTTGGCCCCCTAGGCAGGGTAGACGGCGGTACGCAGTATTTT. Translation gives CSVGPLGRVDGGTQYF.

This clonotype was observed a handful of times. Here the CDR3 reads CASSILRGSNTGELFF. The CDR3 bases are TGCGCCAGCAGCATCCTAAGGGGTTCGAACACCGGGGAGCTGTTTTTT. The genes are TRBV5-1 and TRBJ2-2; TRBD1 might be the D (5 bases). Germline CDR1 reads SGHRS; CDR2 reads YFSETQ. This CDR3 spans 16 amino acids. V shed 4 bases and J shed 0 bases, with 13 bases lying between them.